The 18 T cell receptor beta chains listed next were all sequenced from one sample in a study of beta chain features in type 1 diabetes. The isolated RNA, all of it, was reverse transcribed, so expressed TCRB transcripts were what got sequenced. TCRdb's copy holds only in-frame clones and misses some; the assay was immunoSEQ multiplex PCR. Of roughly 240,000 clones detected, 13% to 15% appear once; the ten largest clones hold about 0.03%. The sample taken for sequencing was naive CD4+ T cells from blood. The receptors come from a woman in her thirties or forties in good health.

The V call is TRBV2, the J call TRBJ2-5; 10 nucleotides line up with TRBD1. Germline CDR1 SNHLY, CDR2 FYNNEI. J gave up 4 bases and V 6 bases, and 5 bases lay outside the gene matches. This CDR3 has 14 residues. DNA of the CDR3: TGTGCCAGCAGCTTCGGACAGGGGGGAGAGACCCAGTACTTC. Translated: CASSFGQGGETQYF.

The rearrangement uses TRBV2 and TRBJ1-1, with 9 bases fitting TRBD1. The V and J ends lost 8 bases and 5 bases, in that order; junction bases with no gene match: 6. This CDR3 comprises 13 residues. CDR1 SNHLY and CDR2 FYNNEI come from the germline V gene. The CDR3: CASYKDRGTEAFF. The CDR3 DNA follows: TGTGCCAGCTACAAGGACAGGGGTACTGAAGCTTTCTTT.

In its sample, this clone was seen a few times. The chain combines TRBV11-2 with TRBJ1-3; D may be TRBD1 (5 bases). The CDR3 has 16 residues. Germline lookup yields CDR1 SGHAT and CDR2 FQNNGV. Trimming cost V 1 base and J 0 bases, with 10 bases left between them. The chain's CDR3 is CASSLVSGLSGNTIYF. The CDR3, as DNA: TGTGCCAGCAGCTTAGTCTCAGGGCTCTCTGGAAACACCATATATTTT.

The chain is built from TRBV5-1 and TRBJ2-1; 12 bases map to TRBD2. The germline V gene has CDR1 SGHRS and CDR2 YFSETQ. This CDR3 spans 15 amino acids. V shed 4 bases, J shed 6 bases, and the junction held 5 bases outside the gene matches. The CDR3 bases are TGCGCCAGCAGCAGGACTAGCGGGGCCGTCAATGAGCAGTTCTTC. Amino acids: CASSRTSGAVNEQFF.

There are a few counts of this clone. V usage is TRBV4-3 and J usage is TRBJ2-6; possible D gene TRBD1, 5 bases. The CDR3 has 20 amino acids. Germline CDR1 is LGHNA and CDR2 is YSLEER. The V end was cut by 2 bases, the J end by 0 bases, with 20 bases between. CDR3 bases: TGCGCCAGCAGCCAAAATCAAGGACACTCACCGTTCTCTGGGGCCAACGTCCTGACTTTC. Translating it yields CASSQNQGHSPFSGANVLTF.

This clone was seen a handful of times. The chain uses TRBV5-1 and TRBJ2-5, with 11 bases identical to TRBD2. The CDR3 runs 17 residues. Unmatched junction bases numbered 8, after V lost 4 bases and J lost 0 bases. The germline V gene encodes CDR1 SGHRS and CDR2 YFSETQ. The CDR3, as DNA: TGCGCCAGCAGCCCATGGGGACTAGCGGAGTACCAAGAGACCCAGTACTTC. Protein product: CASSPWGLAEYQETQYF.

Turning to this clone: Mismatch with germline at one junction end may stem from a read error. The gene calls are TRBV7-7 and TRBJ2-5; tentatively, D is TRBD1 (7 bases). The CDR3 loop spans 17 amino acids. The germline V gene has CDR1 SSHAT and CDR2 FNYEAQ (reference sequence). The DNA of the CDR3 is TGTGCTAGCAGCTTAAGTGGCGGAGGGGGCCCACAAGAGACCCAGTACTTC. Its protein product is CASSLSGGGGPQETQYF.

This clone was counted only a few times. At one of its ends the junction is not consistent with the germline gene, which may arise from a read error. The genes are TRBV7-6 and TRBJ2-5; 12 positions agree with TRBD2. CDR3 length: 14 amino acids. Germline-derived CDR1 and CDR2 are SGHVS and FNYEAQ. The DNA of the CDR3 is TGTGCCAGCAGCCTAGCGGGGGGGGTAGAGACCCAGTACTTC. Protein product: CASSLAGGVETQYF.

This clone was seen a handful of times. The gene calls are TRBV27 and TRBJ1-2; the match to TRBD1 covers 10 bases. The CDR3 spans 14 residues. Germline CDR1 and CDR2: MNHEY and SMNVEV (reference sequence). Unmatched junction bases numbered 6, after V lost 4 bases and J lost 7 bases. The CDR3 DNA reads as TGTGCCAGCAGTTCCACACGGACAGGGGGTGGCTACACCTTC. Its protein is CASSSTRTGGGYTF.

The chain combines TRBV19 with TRBJ1-1; no reliable D call. Germline loops: CDR1 LNHDA, CDR2 SQIVND (reference sequence). The CDR3 extends over 13 amino acids. Trimming shortened V by 6 bases and J by 0 bases, and 8 bases separated the two germline ends. The CDR3 nucleotides read TGTGCCAGTAGGACACTTATGAACACTGAAGCTTTCTTT. This codes for CASRTLMNTEAFF.

There are a few counts of this clone. This chain uses TRBV11-2 with TRBJ2-6, with D maybe TRBD1 (5 bases). This CDR3 region has 16 residues. Germline CDR1 reads SGHAT; CDR2 reads FQNNGV. V was shortened by 4 bases and J by 0 bases, with 10 bases between the two germline ends. The CDR3, as DNA: TGTGCCAGCAGCTGGTTTACAGGCTCTGGGGCCAACGTCCTGACTTTC. Protein product: CASSWFTGSGANVLTF.

This clone was detected only a few times. This sequence joins TRBV5-1 and TRBJ2-3; TRBD2 is a possible D gene (6 bases). Germline CDR1 reads SGHRS; CDR2 reads YFSETQ. V was shortened by 3 bases and J by 3 bases, with 8 bases between the two germline ends. This CDR3 is 13 amino acids long. DNA for the CDR3: TGCGCCAGCAGCTCTCGGGGGACAGATACGCAGTATTTT. Residues: CASSSRGTDTQYF.

This clone was picked up a small number of times. The chain recombines TRBV2 with TRBJ1-5; D is undetermined. The CDR3 spans 13 residues. V lost 5 bases to trimming and J lost 2 bases, with 7 bases between them. Germline V gives CDR1 SNHLY, CDR2 FYNNEI. CDR3 coding DNA: TGTGCCAGCAGTTACAATGGCAATCAGCCCCAGCATTTT. As protein: CASSYNGNQPQHF.

The chain links TRBV4-1 to TRBJ2-1; 8 bases are shared with TRBD2. CDR1 and CDR2 from the germline V gene are MGHRA and YSYEKL. Losses at the gene ends were 6 bases for V and 7 bases for J; bases not matched to a gene: 14. The CDR3 is made up of 16 amino acids. The CDR3 bases are TGCGCCAGCAGTCGACTACCGACTAGCGTAGGTAATGAGCAGTTCTTC. Its translation: CASSRLPTSVGNEQFF.

Only a few counts were recorded for this clone. The V call is TRBV5-4, the J call TRBJ1-2, with 8 bases identical to TRBD1. The CDR3 is made up of 15 amino acids. CDR1 is SGHNT, CDR2 YYREEE, per germline (reference sequence). V trimming: 5 bases; J trimming: 8 bases; junction bases outside the gene matches: 14. The CDR3 loop is CASRPPGQVSSGYTF. The CDR3 DNA follows: TGTGCCAGCAGACCACCGGGACAGGTATCGAGCGGCTACACCTTC.

The rearrangement links TRBV15 to TRBJ2-3; 8 bases are shared with TRBD2. The germline V gene encodes CDR1 LNHNV and CDR2 YYDKDF (reference sequence). The CDR3 covers 14 residues. V dropped 5 bases and J dropped 2; count of bases not matched to a gene: 3. CDR3 region: CATSWRGATDTQYF. For the CDR3, the DNA is TGTGCCACCAGCTGGCGGGGGGCCACAGATACGCAGTATTTT.

This clone was detected a few times. The CDR3 loop is CAISESNSGDRPPLHF. DNA of the CDR3: TGTGCCATCAGTGAGTCGAATTCGGGGGATCGGCCACCCCTCCACTTT. This rearrangement joins TRBV10-3 to TRBJ1-6, with D perhaps matching TRBD1 (5 bases). V dropped 0 bases and J dropped 11 bases, with 17 bases sitting between them. The CDR3 is made up of 16 amino acids. The germline gives CDR1 ENHRY, CDR2 SYGVKD.

This chain connects TRBV10-3 to TRBJ2-1; maybe TRBD2 (5 bases). From germline, CDR1 is ENHRY and CDR2 SYGVKD. Trimming pared 7 bases from V and 4 bases from J, leaving 14 bases between. The CDR3 loop spans 14 amino acids. CDR3 bases: TGTGCCATCAAGGAGGAACAGAGATACAATGAGCAGTTCTTC. Protein product: CAIKEEQRYNEQFF.